What follows is one T cell receptor beta chain and its context. The antigen is not known. Germline-derived CDR1 and CDR2 are GTSNPN and SVGIG (reference sequence). J gave up 0 bases and V 8 bases, and 4 bases lay outside the gene matches. This CDR3 region has 13 residues. This sample is drawn from a study of CD8+ T cells in alopecia areata. Study overall: Percentage of affected scalp area was the basis on which treated patients' severity was scored.

Study-wide results and limits: Affected scalp, especially in alopecia totalis/universalis, had a higher clonality than normal scalp did. Scalp sample sequencing also detects resident alphabeta T cells of normal skin.

Extraction and reverse transcription of RNA yielded cDNA as the sequencing template. Sequenced by immunoSEQ multiplex PCR; TCRdb stores in-frame clones only, minus some. The repertoire has 210,000 or so clones, under 70% of them found once; the top ten carry over 1%. The sample's treatment: oral pan-JAK inhibitor, 5-10 mg twice daily. CD4+ and CD8+ T cells were sorted from PBMCs stained for CD3, CD4 and CD8. The chain is built from TRBV30 and TRBJ2-3; 8 positions agree with TRBD1. The clonotype was recovered from a human donor with alopecia areata. The sample in question was CD4+ T cells sorted from blood, obtained around week 44, from a patient treated with tofacitinib. CDR3 protein: CAAGGVSTDTQYF. As DNA, the CDR3 is TGTGCCGCAGGGGGCGTAAGCACAGATACGCAGTATTTT.